The next 7 T cell receptor beta chains were all read from a single sample in a study of blood T cell repertoires in COVID-19. The protocol was immunoSEQ multiplex PCR, while the TCRdb copy is restricted to in-frame clones and leaves out a portion. Of over 200,000 clones in the sample, 80% to 90% were seen once. The sequenced material came from PBMCs or T cells enriched from blood (not recorded which). The receptor source for this set is a woman aged 50 to 60 who had recovered from COVID-19.

The chain employs TRBV19 and TRBJ1-5; 7 bases are a match to TRBD1. Germline CDR1 LNHDA, CDR2 SQIVND (reference sequence). The CDR3 contains 17 residues. V shed 7 bases, J shed 1 base, and the junction held 13 bases outside the gene matches. This chain's CDR3 is CASNLSYRGASNQPQHF. CDR3 bases: TGTGCCAGTAACCTTTCGTACAGGGGAGCGAGCAATCAGCCCCAGCATTTT.

The chain employs TRBV28 and TRBJ1-3; 7 bases align to TRBD1. The junction had 7 bases not matched to a gene; V was cut back by 11 bases and J by 0 bases. The CDR3 is made up of 14 amino acids. Germline V gene data show CDR1 as MDHEN and CDR2 as SYDVKM. DNA for the CDR3: TGTGCCGGAAGACAGGGACACTCTGGAAACACCATATATTTT. Its protein product is CAGRQGHSGNTIYF. Full variable domain (outside the CDR3, taken from reference TRBV28 and TRBJ1-3): DVKVTQSSRYLVKRTGEKVFLECVQDMDHENMFWYRQDPGLGLRLIYFSYDVKMKEKGDIPEGYSVSREKKERFSLILESASTNQTSMYLCAGRQGHSGNTIYFGEGSWLTVV.

This chain connects TRBV24-1 to TRBJ1-2; D gene ambiguous. Per the germline V gene, CDR1 is KGHDR and CDR2 is SFDVKD. The CDR3 contains 15 residues. Trimming shortened V by 0 bases and J by 8 bases, and 15 bases separated the two germline ends. The CDR3: CATSDLCISGVGYTF. The CDR3 DNA reads TGTGCCACCAGTGATTTGTGTATTAGCGGGGTGGGCTACACCTTC.

V gene TRBV28 combines with J gene TRBJ2-1; D call uncertain. Looked up from germline, CDR1 is MDHEN and CDR2 is SYDVKM. CDR3 length equals 15 residues. V dropped 3 bases and J dropped 6 bases, with 15 bases sitting between them. CDR3 loop: CASSFEYPKPNEQFF. DNA of the CDR3: TGTGCCAGCAGTTTCGAGTACCCCAAACCCAATGAGCAGTTCTTC. Full variable domain (rest looked up from reference TRBV28 and TRBJ2-1): DVKVTQSSRYLVKRTGEKVFLECVQDMDHENMFWYRQDPGLGLRLIYFSYDVKMKEKGDIPEGYSVSREKKERFSLILESASTNQTSMYLCASSFEYPKPNEQFFGPGTRLTVL.

The chain joins TRBV6-1 to TRBJ1-6; D is undetermined. CDR3 length: 16 residues. Trimming stripped 4 bases from V and 7 bases from J, with 17 bases between. Germline CDR1 reads MNHNS; CDR2 reads SASEGT. CDR3 DNA: TGTGCCAGCAGTGGACTGGTCTCGGCGCAAAATTCACCCCTCCACTTT. Translation gives CASSGLVSAQNSPLHF.

The V gene is TRBV4-1, the J gene TRBJ2-3; 7 nucleotides align to TRBD2. Germline V lookup: CDR1 MGHRA, CDR2 YSYEKL. The CDR3 loop spans 15 amino acids. Trimming took 7 bases from V and 5 from J; bases not matched to a gene: 12. The DNA of the CDR3 is TGCGCCAGCACCATCTCGAGTACGGGAGGAGATACGCAGTATTTT. Protein product: CASTISSTGGDTQYF.

V and J are TRBV19 and TRBJ1-2; TRBD1 aligns across 7 bases. CDR1 and CDR2 from the germline V gene are LNHDA and SQIVND (reference sequence). This CDR3 region has 14 residues. J was trimmed by 3 bases and V by 9 bases; bases with no gene match: 10. The CDR3: CASSSTGEHYGYTF. CDR3 sequence (DNA): TGTGCCAGCTCCTCCACAGGGGAACACTATGGCTACACCTTC.